These T cell receptor beta chains were read from a single sample in a study of beta chain features in type 1 diabetes. TCRdb keeps only in-frame clones here, not all; method: immunoSEQ multiplex PCR. This table has about 240,000 clones, more than 11% appearing once. Sequencing was performed on naive CD4+ T cells from blood. These TCRs come from a man aged 30 to 39 with type 1 diabetes. The CDR3 runs from the conserved cysteine through the conserved F or W. D genes are given only for firm matches. Expanded clones are given a class, and other clones once, few, many or no size at all.

J | size | V | D | length | DNA | CDR3
TRBJ2-7 | few | TRBV5-1 | - | 12 | TGCGCCAGCAGCGAACATGACTACGAGCAGTACTTC | CASSEHDYEQYF
TRBJ2-7 | - | TRBV29-1 | TRBD2 | 15 | TGCAGCGTAGGCCAACGACTAGCGGGAGGAGGGGAGCAGTACTTC | CSVGQRLAGGGEQYF
TRBJ2-3 | - | TRBV19 | - | 13 | TGTGCCAGTAGTGGAGGGCCCCCAGATACGCAGTATTTT | CASSGGPPDTQYF
TRBJ1-4 | - | TRBV5-1 | - | 14 | TGCGCCAGCAGCTTGGATCAGGAATATGGAAAACTGTTTTTT | CASSLDQEYGKLFF
TRBJ2-1 | - | TRBV7-9 | TRBD2 | 15 | TGTGCCAGCAGCTTTGGCGGGAGTCGGTACAATGAGCAGTTCTTC | CASSFGGSRYNEQFF
TRBJ2-1 | - | TRBV13 | - | 15 | TGTGCCAGCAGCCCGAGGGGGATTTCCTACAATGAGCAGTTCTTC | CASSPRGISYNEQFF
TRBJ2-5 | few | TRBV11-2 | TRBD1 | 15 | TGTGCCAGCAGCAGCCTACAGGGGAATTTAGAGACCCAGTACTTC | CASSSLQGNLETQYF
TRBJ2-3 | few | TRBV30 | - | 14 | TGTGCCTGGAGTGCCTCCCTGGCTCTGGATACGCAGTATTTT | CAWSASLALDTQYF
TRBJ2-7 | - | TRBV19 | TRBD1 | 15 | TGTGCCAGTAGTATCCCGTCCCGGGACAGGGACGAGCAGTACTTC | CASSIPSRDRDEQYF
TRBJ2-1 | - | TRBV7-9 | - | 16 | TGTGCCAGCAGCGCAGATGGACTTCGCTCCTACAATGAGCAGTTCTTC | CASSADGLRSYNEQFF
TRBJ1-2 | - | TRBV6-6 | - | 14 | TGTGCCACCCTATCTATCTCGCGCCTCTATGGCTACACCTTC | CATLSISRLYGYTF
TRBJ1-2 | - | TRBV7-2 | - | 17 | TGTGCCAGCAGCCCCCAGCAGGCCGATATAGCTAACTATGGCTACACCTTC | CASSPQQADIANYGYTF
TRBJ2-2 | - | TRBV15 | - | 16 | TGTGCCACCAGCAGAGAGCAGATCTCGAACACCGGGGAGCTGTTTTTT | CATSREQISNTGELFF
TRBJ1-1 | few | TRBV30 | - | 15 | TGTGCCTGGAGTCCAATCAGGGCGCTTGGGTGGAGAGCTTTCTTT | CAWSPIRALGWRAFF
TRBJ2-7 | few | TRBV10-3 | - | 16 | TGTGCCATCAGTGAGTCCGCGGGCAAAGGATCCTACGAGCAGTACTTC | CAISESAGKGSYEQYF
TRBJ2-7 | - | TRBV29-1 | TRBD1 | 17 | TGCAGCGTTATGGCGGAGCCCGGGACAGCTAACTCCTACGAGCAGTACTTC | CSVMAEPGTANSYEQYF
TRBJ2-5 | few | TRBV7-9 | TRBD1 | 16 | TGTGCCAGCAGCTCTCGGGACAGGGGGCTTTGGGAGACCCAGTACTTC | CASSSRDRGLWETQYF
TRBJ1-1 | - | TRBV6-6 | - | 13 | TGTGCCAGCAGTTACGTCTCAGTTACTGAAGCTTTCTTT | CASSYVSVTEAFF
TRBJ2-3 | - | TRBV2 | - | 14 | TGTGCCAGCAGTGAGGAGCGGGCCAGGGATACGCAGTATTTT | CASSEERARDTQYF
TRBJ2-3 | few | TRBV5-1 | - | 15 | TGCGCCAGCAGCTTTACACAGGGTGGTTCAGATACGCAGTATTTT | CASSFTQGGSDTQYF
TRBJ2-5 | - | TRBV18 | TRBD1 | 14 | TGTGCCAGCTCACCGGACAGGAACCAAGAGACCCAGTACTTC | CASSPDRNQETQYF
TRBJ2-7 | - | TRBV5-1 | - | 14 | TGCGCCAGCAGCTCTCAGGGTGGCGCCTACGAGCAGTACTTC | CASSSQGGAYEQYF
TRBJ2-5 | few | TRBV27 | - | 12 | TGTGCCAGCAGACAGTCTCAAGAGACCCAGTACTTC | CASRQSQETQYF
TRBJ1-6 | - | TRBV2 | TRBD1 | 14 | TGTGCCAGCACCCGACAGGGTGTCTATTCACCCCTCCACTTT | CASTRQGVYSPLHF
TRBJ2-5 | - | TRBV19 | - | 13 | TGTGCCAGTAGTATAACAGGGACAGAGACCCAGTACTTC | CASSITGTETQYF
TRBJ2-2 | - | TRBV5-1 | TRBD2 | 14 | TGCGCCAGCAGCTTGGGCGGGAGAGGCGGGGAGCTGTTTTTT | CASSLGGRGGELFF
TRBJ2-7 | - | TRBV6-1 | TRBD1 | 12 | TGTGCCAGCACCCGGACAGGGGCCGAGCAGTACTTC | CASTRTGAEQYF
TRBJ2-3 | - | TRBV9 | TRBD1 | 17 | TGTGCCAGCAGCGCCGCACAGGGGGCGGTTTGGACAGATACGCAGTATTTT | CASSAAQGAVWTDTQYF
TRBJ1-1 | - | TRBV19 | TRBD1 | 15 | TGTGCCAGTAACCATCCGGGACAGGGGGACACTGAAGCTTTCTTT | CASNHPGQGDTEAFF
TRBJ1-2 | - | TRBV5-4 | - | 12 | TGTGCCAGCAGCACCATAGACAGCTCTAACACCTTC | CASSTIDSSNTF
TRBJ2-7 | few | TRBV18 | TRBD1 | 13 | TGTGCCAGCTCACGGGACAGGACCTACGAGCAGTACTTC | CASSRDRTYEQYF
TRBJ2-1 | - | TRBV29-1 | TRBD2 | 19 | TGCAGCGGCGCCGGGACTAGCGGGAGGTCGCGTGTTCCCTACAATGAGCAGTTCTTC | CSGAGTSGRSRVPYNEQFF
TRBJ2-6 | - | TRBV7-2 | - | 16 | TGTGCCAGCAGCCCCGGACACCTCTCTGGGGCCAACGTCCTGACTTTC | CASSPGHLSGANVLTF